The source of this T cell receptor beta chain is a study of cytomegalovirus exposure and HLA in healthy donors. Overall study results and limits: The authors later linked a missense DCLRE1C variant to TCR beta V- and J-gene trimming. Under in vitro conditions, a few CMV-associated chains were confirmed as specific for CMV antigens. A list of 150 to 200 TCR beta chains associated with cytomegalovirus was given.

V was pared by 2 bases and J by 2 bases, with 1 base of the junction left unmatched. The CDR3 loop spans 15 amino acids. In germline, CDR1 is ENHRY, CDR2 SYGVKD. PCR amplification relied on 60 Vbeta primers (plus 13 Jbeta primers). Some clones are missing from TCRdb's copy, which holds only in-frame ones; the method was immunoSEQ multiplex PCR. This listing includes about 200,000 clones. In the case of this clone: The antigen is not known.

The sequence came from a young woman in good health and CMV-seropositive. This sequence joins TRBV10-3 and TRBJ2-2, with 8 bases that match TRBD2. The sequenced sample consisted of PBMCs. CDR3 in amino acids: CAISETSGNTGELFF. In DNA, the CDR3 is TGTGCCATCAGTGAGACTAGCGGAAACACCGGGGAGCTGTTTTTT.